This is a list of T cell receptor beta chains from one sample in a study of T cell repertoires in cytomegalovirus infection. TCRdb reprocessed the reads with MiXCR, giving one entry per CDR3 protein. The data show around 490,000 distinct CDR3 sequences, 26% seen once. The sequencing input was PBMCs. The receptors stem from a human donor in good health (CMV status not recorded). Some clones in this sample may be carry-over from other donors' samples. The CDR3 runs from the conserved cysteine through the conserved F or W. The order of the fields is D gene, V gene, CDR3 length, clone size, J gene, CDR3 protein, CDR3 DNA. D genes are given only for firm matches. Size tells how often a clone was seen (once, few, many) or the class of an expanded clone, and some rows leave it out.

>.|TRBV7-2|17|.|TRBJ1-5
CASSLAGHSGGNQPQHF
TGTGCCAGCAGCTTAGCGGGCCATTCGGGTGGCAATCAGCCCCAGCATTTT
>.|TRBV19|12|.|TRBJ2-7
CASSISGGEQYF
TGTGCCAGTAGTATCTCTGGGGGCGAGCAGTACTTC
>.|TRBV28|12|.|TRBJ1-1
CASSFRGIEAFF
TGTGCCAGCAGTTTCCGCGGGATTGAAGCTTTCTTT
>.|TRBV11-3|14|.|TRBJ1-1
CASSPRLGNTEAFF
TGTGCCAGCAGCCCACGGTTGGGGAACACTGAAGCTTTCTTT
>TRBD2|TRBV2|13|.|TRBJ2-5
CASAGGVQETQYF
TGTGCCAGCGCGGGAGGGGTTCAAGAGACCCAGTACTTC
>.|TRBV15|16|.|TRBJ1-1
CATSRVIMGGNTEAFF
TGTGCCACCAGCAGAGTTATAATGGGAGGAAACACTGAAGCTTTCTTT
>.|TRBV11-3|14|many|TRBJ2-3
CASSLDTVSDTQYF
TGTGCCAGCAGCTTAGATACAGTATCAGATACGCAGTATTTT
>TRBD1|TRBV7-8|16|few|TRBJ1-1
CASSPGTADRNTEAFF
TGTGCCAGCAGCCCTGGGACAGCAGACCGGAACACTGAAGCTTTCTTT
>.|TRBV5-1|15|few|TRBJ2-2
CASSPDSGNTGELFF
TGCGCCAGCAGCCCCGACAGCGGAAACACCGGGGAGCTGTTTTTT
>TRBD1|TRBV7-9|14|many|TRBJ1-1
CASSSYRGNTEAFF
TGTGCCAGCAGCTCCTACAGGGGGAACACTGAAGCTTTCTTT
>TRBD2|TRBV29-1|13|few|TRBJ2-3
CSVRTSGTDTQYF
TGCAGCGTTCGGACTAGCGGGACAGATACGCAGTATTTT
>TRBD2|TRBV7-6|14|few|TRBJ2-7
CASSPDGTIDEQYF
TGTGCCAGCAGCCCCGACGGGACTATAGACGAGCAGTACTTC
>TRBD1|TRBV11-2|15|few|TRBJ1-6
CASSSGQGQGSPLHF
TGTGCCAGCAGCTCTGGACAGGGGCAGGGTTCACCCCTCCACTTT
>TRBD2|TRBV18|17|few|TRBJ2-3
CASSPRWTSGITDTQYF
TGTGCCAGCTCACCAAGATGGACTAGCGGGATCACAGATACGCAGTATTTT
>.|TRBV7-2|14|many|TRBJ1-1
CASSLEGGDTEAFF
TGTGCCAGCAGCTTAGAGGGAGGAGACACTGAAGCTTTCTTT
>TRBD2|TRBV7-8|18|few|TRBJ2-2
CASSFSPGLAGVTGELFF
TGTGCCAGCAGCTTTTCGCCGGGACTAGCGGGAGTCACCGGGGAGCTGTTTTTT
>TRBD2|TRBV14|17|.|TRBJ2-1
CASSQRLGVAGDREQFF
TGTGCCAGCAGCCAAAGGCTCGGGGTAGCGGGAGACCGTGAGCAGTTCTTC
>.|TRBV7-2|16|many|TRBJ2-7
CASSLGGGGLDYEQYF
TGTGCCAGCAGCTTAGGCGGTGGCGGTTTAGACTACGAGCAGTACTTC
>TRBD2|TRBV10-3|15|.|TRBJ2-1
CAIRGTSGQYNEQFF
TGTGCCATCAGGGGGACTAGCGGGCAGTACAATGAGCAGTTCTTC
>.|TRBV6-2/TRBV6-3|15|once|TRBJ2-5
CASRPVRGQLETQYF
TGTGCCAGCAGACCAGTGAGAGGACAGTTAGAGACCCAGTACTTC
>.|TRBV7-2|14|few|TRBJ1-1
CASSSTGMWTEAFF
TGTGCCAGCAGCTCTACAGGGATGTGGACTGAAGCTTTCTTT
>TRBD2|TRBV19|18|few|TRBJ2-1
CASTHSPLAGASYNEQFF
TGTGCCAGTACCCATTCCCCCCTAGCGGGAGCTTCCTACAATGAGCAGTTCTTC
>TRBD1|TRBV19|15|.|TRBJ2-7
CASSPGQGFAYEQYF
TGTGCCAGTAGCCCCGGACAGGGCTTCGCCTACGAGCAGTACTTC
>.|TRBV14|19|.|TRBJ2-1
CASSQDRRIAVSSYNEQFF
TGTGCCAGCAGCCAAGATAGGAGGATAGCGGTGAGCTCCTACAATGAGCAGTTCTTC
>.|TRBV27|15|.|TRBJ1-5
CASSSVWGDNQPQHF
TGTGCCAGCAGTTCCGTCTGGGGGGACAATCAGCCCCAGCATTTT
>.|TRBV24-1|13|.|TRBJ2-2
CATTGPDTGELFF
TGTGCCACCACGGGGCCCGACACCGGGGAGCTGTTTTTT
>TRBD1|TRBV2|15|.|TRBJ2-3
CASSKPTGVLDTQYF
TGTGCCAGCAGCAAACCGACAGGGGTGCTGGATACGCAGTATTTT
>TRBD1|TRBV7-2|15|.|TRBJ2-7
CASSTAGTATYEQYF
TGTGCCAGCAGTACCGCCGGGACAGCGACCTACGAGCAGTACTTC
>TRBD1|TRBV6-2/TRBV6-3|15|.|TRBJ1-5
CASTPDRGGRSPQHF
TGTGCCAGCACCCCGGACAGGGGGGGAAGGTCGCCCCAGCATTTT
>.|TRBV7-9|16|.|TRBJ2-5
CASSPPSGRGTETQYF
TGTGCCAGCAGCCCTCCCAGTGGGAGGGGGACTGAGACCCAGTACTTC
>.|TRBV4-1|15|few|TRBJ2-7
CASSQDRSTTYEQYF
TGCGCCAGCAGCCAAGATCGGTCGACTACCTACGAGCAGTACTTC
>.|TRBV12-3/TRBV12-4|12|few|TRBJ2-7
CASSPSGLEQYF
TGTGCCAGCAGCCCGAGCGGCCTCGAGCAGTACTTC
>.|TRBV7-2|14|many|TRBJ2-5
CASRRTVSQETQYF
TGTGCCAGCAGGCGGACAGTTTCTCAAGAGACCCAGTACTTC
>TRBD1|TRBV30|14|.|TRBJ2-7
CAWRDGQGGYEQYF
TGTGCCTGGAGGGACGGACAGGGGGGCTACGAGCAGTACTTC
>TRBD1|TRBV27|14|few|TRBJ2-3
CASSPGQDTDTQYF
TGTGCCAGCAGTCCGGGACAGGACACAGATACGCAGTATTTT
>.|TRBV7-2|11|few|TRBJ2-1
CASSPLTEQFF
TGTGCCAGCAGCCCCTTGACCGAGCAGTTCTTC
>TRBD1|TRBV25-1|16|.|TRBJ1-6
CASRTHGTGRRSPLHF
TGTGCCAGCAGGACACACGGGACAGGGCGTCGGTCACCCCTCCACTTT
>.|TRBV6-2/TRBV6-3|17|once|TRBJ2-5
CASRPRPTRRRQETQYF
TGTGCCAGCAGACCCCGGCCCACCCGACGGCGCCAAGAGACCCAGTACTTC
>.|TRBV28|17|few|TRBJ1-3
CASSPPGRRVLGNTIYF
TGTGCCAGCAGTCCACCGGGACGGAGGGTGCTCGGAAACACCATATATTTT
>.|TRBV19|14|few|TRBJ2-1
CASALGRTYNEQFF
TGTGCCAGTGCTCTAGGACGGACTTACAATGAGCAGTTCTTC
>.|TRBV11-2|15|few|TRBJ1-5
CASSSNGGHGQPQHF
TGTGCCAGCAGCTCCAACGGGGGCCACGGCCAGCCCCAGCATTTT
>TRBD2|TRBV7-2|15|.|TRBJ2-2
CASSPPSGVAGELFF
TGTGCCAGCAGCCCACCTAGCGGAGTCGCCGGGGAGCTGTTTTTT
>TRBD1|TRBV7-9|13|.|TRBJ1-1
CASTRTGVSEAFF
TGTGCCAGCACCAGGACAGGGGTTTCTGAAGCTTTCTTT
>.|TRBV30|15|.|TRBJ2-3
CAWSPRLHQRDTQYF
TGTGCCTGGAGTCCCAGGTTGCATCAGAGAGATACGCAGTATTTT
>.|TRBV20-1|16|few|TRBJ2-5
CSARDFHRVTKETQYF
TGCAGTGCTAGAGATTTCCACCGCGTTACAAAAGAGACCCAGTACTTC
>.|TRBV7-8|12|many|TRBJ2-3
CASRGDTDTQYF
TGTGCCAGCAGGGGAGACACAGATACGCAGTATTTT
>.|TRBV12-5|13|.|TRBJ2-1
CASGRRDYNEQFF
TGTGCTAGTGGTCGGAGGGATTACAATGAGCAGTTCTTC
>.|TRBV15|13|once|TRBJ2-2
CATSRVLQEELFF
TGTGCCACCAGCAGAGTGCTGCAAGAGGAGCTGTTTTTT
>.|TRBV6-2/TRBV6-3|11|.|TRBJ2-5
CASSWGGTQYF
TGTGCCAGCAGTTGGGGAGGGACCCAGTACTTC
>.|TRBV7-6|15|many|TRBJ2-3
CASSLRSWGTDTQYF
TGTGCCAGCAGCCTCCGGTCGTGGGGCACAGATACGCAGTATTTT
>.|TRBV7-3|15|many|TRBJ2-7
CASSADRASRYEQYF
TGTGCCAGCAGCGCAGATCGCGCCTCACGCTACGAGCAGTACTTC
>TRBD2|TRBV19|14|.|TRBJ2-1
CASSILAGDNEQFF
TGTGCCAGTAGTATTCTGGCGGGAGACAATGAGCAGTTCTTC
>.|TRBV7-2|14|few|TRBJ2-5
CASSYPGIQETQYF
TGTGCCAGCAGCTACCCCGGGATCCAAGAGACCCAGTACTTC
>.|TRBV24-1|12|.|TRBJ1-3
CATRGSGNTIYF
TGTGCCACCAGGGGCTCTGGAAACACCATATATTTT
>.|TRBV20-1|13|few|TRBJ2-7
CSAAWRASYEQYF
TGCAGTGCGGCCTGGCGGGCCTCCTACGAGCAGTACTTC